This T cell receptor beta chain appears in the sequencing data of a study of cytomegalovirus exposure and HLA in healthy donors. The study, taken as a whole, reports: Most TCR sequences showed up rarely, but some public TCRs showed up in many donors. What a later analysis reportedly showed was that an Asian-associated ancestry cluster had fewer N-insertions than the approximately 670-donor mean.

The V gene's germline CDR1 is MNHEY and CDR2 SVGAGI. After removal of 5 bases from V and 4 bases from J, the junction contained 10 bases not matched to a gene. The CDR3 consists of 15 residues. With 60 Vbeta and 13 Jbeta primers, the PCR was carried out. The repertoire was sequenced with immunoSEQ multiplex PCR; TCRdb's copy has only in-frame clones and lacks some. The sample has 45,000 to 65,000 clones; about four fifths are singletons. Note on this clone: Its antigen is not known.

Sequencing was done on a sample of PBMCs. The receptor was isolated from a woman younger than 30 in good health and CMV-seronegative. This chain connects TRBV6-5 to TRBJ2-7; 8 bases agree with TRBD1. CDR3 DNA: TGTGCCAGCAGTGCCACTCAGGGGGCTGGGTACGAGCAGTACTTC. Translation: CASSATQGAGYEQYF.